This TCR beta chain was found in a study of human T cells and chemical hapten exposure. Study context: 0.01% DPC was applied to the upper back in patch tests, which were read at 6 days.

Time point defined: patch test 1, 2 weeks after DPC sensitization. Treatment defined: therapeutic diphenylcyclopropenone sensitization with weekly scalp DPC. TCRdb independently ran MiXCR on the RACE reads; one entry per CDR3 protein. This table has roughly 190,000 distinct CDR3 sequences, 20% to 25% appearing once. V lost 5 bases, J lost 9 bases, and 5 bases stayed unmatched. CDR1 and CDR2 (germline): SGHRS, YFSETQ. The CDR3 is 12 residues long. The TCR comes from a woman aged 45-60 years with alopecia areata. Some clones in this sample may be carry-over from other donors' samples. Source: whole blood, taken in connection with sensitization to the hapten diphenylcyclopropenone (DPC). The chain is built from TRBV5-1 and TRBJ2-1; 7 positions match TRBD2. In nucleotides, the CDR3 is TGCGCCAGCAGTCGGGGGGTCGGTGAGCAGTTCTTC. It codes for CASSRGVGEQFF.